This T cell receptor (beta chain) was sequenced in a study of blood T cell repertoires in COVID-19. Study-wide background: From T cells, B-cell-depleted T cells, or PBMCs came the material, which was cDNA or gDNA.

Clones were sequenced by immunoSEQ multiplex PCR, and TCRdb holds only the in-frame ones, with some missing. This sample carries about 70,000 clones, around 92% of them seen once, and the ten largest clones take approximately 1.5%. The germline CDR1 and CDR2 sequences are SGHAT and FQNNGV. The CDR3 runs 15 residues. J lost 7 bases, V lost 6 bases, and 9 bases had no gene match. The chain carries TRBV11-2 and TRBJ2-2, with 9 bases fitting TRBD1. The source material was peripheral blood. The receptor's source is a man in his 60s with acute or convalescent COVID-19. DNA for the CDR3: TGTGCCAGCAGACCTACAGGGGGCCCAGGCGGGGAGCTGTTTTTT. Amino acids: CASRPTGGPGGELFF. Using reference TRBV11-2 and TRBJ2-2 for the parts outside the CDR3, the full variable domain is EAGVAQSPRYKIIEKRQSVAFWCNPISGHATLYWYQQILGQGPKLLIQFQNNGVVDDSQLPKDRFSAERLKGVDSTLKIQPAKLEDSAVYLCASRPTGGPGGELFFGEGSRLTVL.